This TCR beta chain was retrieved from a study of cytomegalovirus exposure and HLA in healthy donors. For the study at large: In a previous analysis, more than 90 million unique TCR beta sequences were found from roughly 180 million T cells. Study-wide results and caveats: CMV serostatus alone was available as immune exposure information.

PCR employed 60 Vbeta and 13 Jbeta primers. The protocol was immunoSEQ multiplex PCR, while the TCRdb copy is restricted to in-frame clones and leaves out a portion. In total, the table holds about 110,000 clones. Concerning this clone: Its cognate antigen is unknown.

V dropped 5 bases and J dropped 4 bases, with 15 bases sitting between them. The CDR3 spans 15 residues. From germline, CDR1 is SNHLY and CDR2 FYNNEI. The chain couples TRBV2 to TRBJ2-1; D is uncertain. Sequencing was performed on PBMCs. The sequence came from a man aged 50 to 59 in good health and CMV-seronegative. The CDR3 loop reads CASSSHGPSYNEQFF. As DNA, the CDR3 is TGTGCCAGCAGTTCACATGGGCCAAGTTACAATGAGCAGTTCTTC.